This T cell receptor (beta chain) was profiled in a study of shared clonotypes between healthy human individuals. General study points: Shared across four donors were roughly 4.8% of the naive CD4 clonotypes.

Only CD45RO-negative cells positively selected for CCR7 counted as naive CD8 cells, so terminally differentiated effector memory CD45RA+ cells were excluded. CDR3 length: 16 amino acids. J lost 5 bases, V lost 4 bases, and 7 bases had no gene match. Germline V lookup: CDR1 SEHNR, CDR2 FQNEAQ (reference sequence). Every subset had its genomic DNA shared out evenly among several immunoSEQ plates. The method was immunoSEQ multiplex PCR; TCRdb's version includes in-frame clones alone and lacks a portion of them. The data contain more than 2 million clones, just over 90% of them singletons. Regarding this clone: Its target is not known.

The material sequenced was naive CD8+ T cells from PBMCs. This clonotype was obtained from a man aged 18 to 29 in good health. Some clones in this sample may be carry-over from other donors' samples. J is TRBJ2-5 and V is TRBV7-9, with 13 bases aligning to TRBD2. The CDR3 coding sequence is TGTGCCAGCAGCTCGAGGACTAGCGGGAGTTGGGAGACCCAGTACTTC. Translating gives CASSSRTSGSWETQYF.